The 20 T cell receptor beta chains listed next were all sequenced from one sample in a study of molecular identifiers for immune sequencing clone quantification. One entry per CDR3 protein results from TCRdb running MiXCR on the PCR reads. The data hold some 70,000 distinct CDR3 sequences, with 15% to 20% observed a single time. The sample comprised naive CD8+ T cells from blood, with Jurkat cell RNA spiked in. Subset denoted: FACS-sorted CD8+CD4-CCR7+CD45RA+ naive T cells. The receptors come from a human donor in good health. Some libraries in this study had Jurkat cell RNA spiked in.

This clonotype appeared many times. The chain combines TRBV7-6 with TRBJ2-3; 7 bases line up with TRBD1. Unmatched junction bases numbered 4, after V lost 5 bases and J lost 5 bases. Per the germline V gene, CDR1 is SGHVS and CDR2 is FNYEAQ. The CDR3 consists of 13 residues. Written as DNA, the CDR3 is TGTGCCAGCAGCGGCTACAGGGGAGATACGCAGTATTTT. As protein: CASSGYRGDTQYF.

In its sample, this clonotype was seen many times. This chain links TRBV28 with TRBJ1-1, with D unresolved. CDR3 size: 14 residues. The V gene lost 5 bases and the J gene lost 7 bases, with 17 bases spanning the gap. The germline CDR1 and CDR2 sequences are MDHEN and SYDVKM. Here the CDR3 DNA reads TGTGCCAGCAGTCCCCACGGACGGGAGATTGAAGCTTTCTTT. Residues: CASSPHGREIEAFF.

CDR3 loop: CASSLEFGANYGYTF. The CDR3 region has the DNA TGCGCCAGCAGCTTAGAGTTTGGGGCTAACTATGGCTACACCTTC. The V call is TRBV5-1, the J call TRBJ1-2; no reliable D call. The CDR3 contains 15 residues. V was clipped by 2 bases and J by 0 bases, with 11 bases between them. The germline V gene encodes CDR1 SGHRS and CDR2 YFSETQ.

This clonotype showed up many times. This chain links TRBV27 with TRBJ2-2; D is unclear. V was shortened by 7 bases and J by 1 base, with 13 bases between the two germline ends. Germline CDR1 MNHEY, CDR2 SMNVEV (reference sequence). This CDR3 has 15 amino acids. Written as DNA, the CDR3 is TGTGCCAGCAAGACCCATCGAATGAACACCGGGGAGCTGTTTTTT. Residues: CASKTHRMNTGELFF.

In regard to this clonotype: The junction shows a germline mismatch at one end, possibly a read error. The rearrangement joins TRBV7-9 to TRBJ2-1; no firm D call. The length of the CDR3 is 14 residues. Per germline, CDR1 SEHNR and CDR2 FQNEAQ (reference sequence). The CDR3 nucleotides read TGTGCCAGCAGCACCCGACCCAGTCGCAATGAGCAGCTCTTC. Translating gives CASSTRPSRNEQLF.

This clonotype was detected ten times or more. The chain links TRBV19 to TRBJ2-7; D uncertain. The germline V and J ends were trimmed by 2 bases and 6 bases, with 8 bases remaining between them. CDR1 and CDR2 from the germline V gene are LNHDA and SQIVND (reference sequence). This CDR3 contains 12 residues. In DNA, the CDR3 is TGTGCCAGTAGTATAACTGGGGTCGAGCAGTACTTC. It translates to CASSITGVEQYF.

The chain uses TRBV5-4 and TRBJ1-1; no definite D call. Germline CDR1 SGHNT, CDR2 YYREEE (reference sequence). V lost 2 bases and J 4 bases, leaving 12 bases between the germline ends. This CDR3 contains 14 residues. CDR3 protein: CASSFKGGGTEAFF. The CDR3, as DNA: TGTGCCAGCAGCTTTAAAGGAGGTGGCACTGAAGCTTTCTTT.

About this clonotype itself: A junction boundary mismatches the germline segment, possibly from a read error. The V gene is TRBV27, the J gene TRBJ2-7; D unresolved. Germline-derived CDR1 and CDR2 are MNHEY and SMNVEV (reference sequence). This CDR3 spans 13 amino acids. The CDR3 DNA sequence: TGTGCCAGCAGTCCCGGGTCCTCCTACGAGCGGTACTTC. Residues: CASSPGSSYERYF.

In its sample, this clonotype was seen many times. The rearrangement links TRBV27 to TRBJ2-3; 7 bases match TRBD1. Germline V gene data show CDR1 as MNHEY and CDR2 as SMNVEV (reference sequence). V lost 5 bases to trimming and J lost 2 bases; unmatched junction nucleotides: 7. The length of the CDR3 is 15 residues. CDR3 sequence: CASSPGTANTDTQYF. In DNA form, the CDR3 reads TGTGCCAGCAGTCCCGGGACAGCAAACACAGATACGCAGTATTTT.

The chain is built from TRBV12-5 and TRBJ2-1; 7 positions match TRBD2. Germline V gene lookup returns CDR1 LGHNT and CDR2 FRNRAP. The CDR3 has 17 amino acids. The J segment lost 5 bases and the V segment lost 0 bases, leaving 10 bases of the junction unmatched. The CDR3 nucleotides are TGTGCTAGTGGTTTGGTACTAACGGGACTAATACACAATGAGCAGTTCTTC. As protein: CASGLVLTGLIHNEQFF.

This clonotype was recorded a few times. Being one base from a much bigger clone, this may be a read error. The rearrangement joins TRBV13 to TRBJ2-7, with D perhaps TRBD2 (6 bases). The CDR3 loop spans 17 amino acids. Per germline, CDR1 PRHDT and CDR2 FYEKMQ (reference sequence). In DNA, the CDR3 is TGTGCCAGCAGCTCCACCGTAATCGGGAGCAGTGCTTACGAGCGGTACTTC. It codes for CASSSTVIGSSAYERYF.

This clonotype was recorded at least ten times. V is TRBV29-1 and J is TRBJ2-7; a weak D match, TRBD2 (6 bases). In germline, CDR1 is SQVTM, CDR2 ANQGSEA. V lost 1 base and J lost 3, with 7 bases in between. The CDR3 covers 12 residues. This CDR3 reads CSVEVEGYEQYF. CDR3 sequence (DNA): TGCAGCGTTGAAGTGGAGGGCTACGAGCAGTACTTC.

This clonotype came up many times. The chain links TRBV7-6 to TRBJ1-1, with no clear D. Germline V gene sequence: CDR1 SGHVS, CDR2 FNYEAQ. Trimming removed 6 bases from V and 6 bases from J, with 14 bases in between. The CDR3 totals 13 residues. As DNA, the CDR3 is TGTGCCAGCAGTCCCATGTCCGCGTCTGAAGCTTTCTTT. It is translated as CASSPMSASEAFF.

This clonotype was observed at least ten times. This chain links TRBV5-8 with TRBJ1-4, with 9 bases lining up with TRBD1. Germline loops: CDR1 SGHTS, CDR2 YDEGEE. The CDR3 runs 14 residues. With V trimmed by 3 bases and J by 7 bases, 4 bases remained unmatched. The CDR3 spells CASSSGTGTEKLFF. DNA of the CDR3: TGTGCCAGCAGCTCCGGGACAGGGACTGAAAAACTGTTTTTT.

This clonotype was counted many times. V gene TRBV4-1 combines with J gene TRBJ1-2; tentatively, D is TRBD1 (6 bases). The CDR3 is 17 amino acids. V dropped 0 bases and J dropped 4 bases, with 18 bases sitting between them. Per the germline V gene, CDR1 is MGHRA and CDR2 is YSYEKL. The CDR3 reads CASSQELTTGWAYGYTF. The DNA of the CDR3 is TGCGCCAGCAGCCAAGAACTTACAACAGGGTGGGCCTATGGCTACACCTTC.

This clonotype was seen only a few times. A read error may account for a junction end that differs from germline. The chain links TRBV4-1 to TRBJ2-4; weak D call: TRBD1 (6 bases). The V gene's germline CDR1 is MGHRA and CDR2 YSYEKL. This CDR3 region has 17 residues. In nucleotides, the CDR3 is TGCGCCAGCAGCCAAACGAGGGCCACAGGGACCAAGAACATTCAGTACTTC. This translates into CASSQTRATGTKNIQYF.

This clonotype has just a few counts. The rearrangement joins TRBV3-1 to TRBJ2-7, with D possibly TRBD2 on 5 matching bases. The CDR3 covers 18 residues. Germline V gene lookup returns CDR1 LGHDT and CDR2 YNNKEL (reference sequence). Trimming removed 2 bases at V and 4 bases at J, with 24 bases between. The CDR3 region is CASSQSWQDPRSGYEQYF. CDR3 in DNA: TGTGCCAGCAGCCAATCCTGGCAGGACCCACGGTCGGGATACGAGCAGTACTTC.

This clonotype was detected ten times or more. The chain has TRBV6-4 and TRBJ1-1; no reliable D call. CDR1 is MRHNA and CDR2 is SNTAGT in the germline V gene. V gave up 4 bases and J gave up 4 bases, with 10 bases separating them. The CDR3 loop spans 13 amino acids. CDR3 residues: CASSVAESTEAFF. The DNA of the CDR3 is TGTGCCAGCAGTGTCGCGGAGAGCACTGAAGCTTTCTTT.

This clonotype has a handful of counts. The chain is built from TRBV20-1 and TRBJ1-5; TRBD1 aligns across 7 bases. This CDR3 has 15 amino acids. The V and J ends lost 2 bases and 3 bases, in that order; junction bases with no gene match: 7. CDR1 is DFQATT, CDR2 SNEGSKA, per germline (reference sequence). In DNA form, the CDR3 reads TGCAGTGCTAGAAGGGAGGGGGCTTACAATCAGCCCCAGCATTTT. Its translation: CSARREGAYNQPQHF.

This clonotype was seen at least ten times. This sequence joins TRBV10-3 and TRBJ1-5; D is uncertain. This CDR3 spans 16 amino acids. CDR1 is ENHRY, CDR2 SYGVKD, per germline. V lost 0 bases, J lost 0 bases, and 9 bases lay in between. CDR3 sequence: CAISESGTFSNQPQHF. The CDR3 bases are TGTGCCATCAGTGAGTCCGGAACTTTTAGCAATCAGCCCCAGCATTTT.